This entry is about one T cell receptor (beta chain). Its antigen is unknown. These data are taken from a study of cytomegalovirus exposure and HLA in healthy donors. Study-wide results and limits: Rates of TCR association differed by HLA locus in a later analysis, with DRB1 highest and HLA-C lowest. Later analysis identified a missense DCLRE1C variant that was linked to TCR beta V- and J-gene trimming. Data from an earlier analysis indicated that most TCR beta V segments were productive either about 87% or about 30% of the time.

The PCR employed 60 Vbeta primers together with 13 Jbeta primers. Original processing methods: Approximately 9.9 million of tens of millions of unique TCR beta chains were shared, per a later count. Sequencing was performed with immunoSEQ multiplex PCR; in TCRdb, only in-frame clones are kept and a portion is missing. The V and J calls and the clone size are those of that table, but D and trimming were determined from the DNA. The table shows some 150,000 clones, with roughly 76% occurring only once. The CDR3 sequence is 13 residues long. The germline CDR1 and CDR2 sequences are MGHRA and YSYEKL. Between the trimmed V and J ends, which lost 3 bases and 4 bases, there was a span of 10 bases.

The clonotype originates from a man aged 18-30 years in good health and CMV-seronegative. J is TRBJ2-7 and V is TRBV4-1; D not resolved. The specimen was PBMCs. CDR3 region: CASSQRIGYEQYF. Here the CDR3 DNA reads TGCGCCAGCAGCCAGAGGATAGGTTACGAGCAGTACTTC.